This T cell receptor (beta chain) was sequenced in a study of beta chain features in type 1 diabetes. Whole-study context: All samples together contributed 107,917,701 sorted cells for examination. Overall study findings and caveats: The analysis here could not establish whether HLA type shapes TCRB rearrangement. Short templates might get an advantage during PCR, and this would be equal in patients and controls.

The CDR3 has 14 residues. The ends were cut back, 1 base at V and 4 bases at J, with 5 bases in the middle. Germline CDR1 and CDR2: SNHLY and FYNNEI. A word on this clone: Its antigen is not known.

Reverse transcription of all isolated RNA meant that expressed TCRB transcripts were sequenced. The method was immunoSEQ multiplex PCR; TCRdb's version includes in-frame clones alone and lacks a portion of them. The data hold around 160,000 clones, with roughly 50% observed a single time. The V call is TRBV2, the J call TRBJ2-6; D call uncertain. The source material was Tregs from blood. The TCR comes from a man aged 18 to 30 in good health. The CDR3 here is CASSEGAGANVLTF. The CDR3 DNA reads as TGTGCCAGCAGTGAAGGGGCCGGGGCCAACGTCCTGACTTTC.